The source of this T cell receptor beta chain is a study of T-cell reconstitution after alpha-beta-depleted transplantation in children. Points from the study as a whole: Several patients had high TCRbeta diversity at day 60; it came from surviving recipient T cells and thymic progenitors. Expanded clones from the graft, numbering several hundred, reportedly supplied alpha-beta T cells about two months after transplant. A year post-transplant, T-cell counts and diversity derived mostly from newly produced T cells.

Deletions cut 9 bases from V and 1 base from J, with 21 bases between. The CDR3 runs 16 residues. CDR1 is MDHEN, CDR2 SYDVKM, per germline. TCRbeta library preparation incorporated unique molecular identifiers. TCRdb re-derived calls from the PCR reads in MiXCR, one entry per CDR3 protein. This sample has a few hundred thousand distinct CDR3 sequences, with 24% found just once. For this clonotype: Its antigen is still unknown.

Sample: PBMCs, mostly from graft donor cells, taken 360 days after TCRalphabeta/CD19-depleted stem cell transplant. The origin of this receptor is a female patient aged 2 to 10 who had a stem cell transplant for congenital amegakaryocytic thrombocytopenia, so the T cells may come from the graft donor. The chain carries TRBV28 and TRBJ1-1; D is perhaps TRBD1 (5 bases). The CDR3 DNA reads TGTGCCAGAGCGGCCGCGGCGGGGGTCGGGAACACTGAAGCTTTCTTT. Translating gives CARAAAAGVGNTEAFF.